This passage covers 20 T cell receptor beta chains from one sample sequenced in a study of CXCR3-negative and CXCR3-positive naive CD8 T cells. With UMI labels, 5' RACE was used to prepare the TRB cDNA libraries. TCRdb re-analyzed the 5' RACE reads; it lists each CDR3 protein once, without DNA. The specimen's table records tens of thousands of distinct CDR3 sequences. Sequencing input: naive CXCR3- CD8+ T cells from blood. Subset meaning: CD45RO-CCR7+CD27+CD95- naive CD8+ T cells lacking CXCR3 (TNR3-). The source is a human donor in good health. Some clones in this sample may be carry-over from other donors' samples.

The J gene is TRBJ2-3, the V gene TRBV29-1. Looked up from germline, CDR1 is SQVTM and CDR2 is ANQGSEA. This CDR3 comprises 12 residues. CDR3 protein: CSVYASTDTQYF.

J is TRBJ1-5 and V is TRBV20-1; TCRdb picks TRBD1, but there is no DNA to check that call. Germline V gene lookup returns CDR1 DFQATT and CDR2 SNEGSKA (reference sequence). CDR3 length equals 20 residues. This CDR3 reads CSARGRTGPPGGVSNQPQHF.

This chain joins TRBV28 and TRBJ2-1. CDR1 and CDR2 (germline): MDHEN, SYDVKM. The CDR3 runs to 11 residues. CDR3 sequence reads: CASRQINEQFF.

The gene calls are TRBV20-1 and TRBJ2-3; there is no DNA to check the TCRdb D call of TRBD2. Per germline, CDR1 DFQATT and CDR2 SNEGSKA (reference sequence). CDR3 length equals 19 residues. This CDR3 is CSARPGTSGGAHYTDTQYF.

The rearrangement uses TRBV6-8 and TRBJ2-3; TCRdb's D gene call, TRBD1, goes unchecked for lack of DNA. The CDR3 extends over 14 amino acids. Germline V gene lookup returns CDR1 MNHGY and CDR2 SAAAGT. This CDR3 is CASHPVGGHQSQYF.

This chain connects TRBV5-1 to TRBJ2-7; the D call of TRBD2 rests on TCRdb alone, since no DNA is present to check it. Per the germline V gene, CDR1 is SGHRS and CDR2 is YFSETQ. The length of the CDR3 is 15 residues. The CDR3 spells CASSLESTSTYEQYF. The whole variable domain, remainder taken from reference TRBV5-1 and TRBJ2-7, is KAGVTQTPRYLIKTRGQQVTLSCSPISGHRSVSWYQQTPGQGLQFLFEYFSETQRNKGNFPGRFSGRQFSNSRSEMNVSTLELGDSALYLCASSLESTSTYEQYFGPGTRLTVT.

V and J are TRBV7-9 and TRBJ2-5; TCRdb selects TRBD2, and the lack of DNA leaves this call unchecked. This CDR3 is 16 amino acids long. Looked up from germline, CDR1 is SEHNR and CDR2 is FQNEAQ (reference sequence). The CDR3 region is CASSLDQGTSEETQYF.

This rearrangement joins TRBV4-1 to TRBJ2-1; TCRdb picks TRBD2, but there is no DNA to check that call. CDR1 and CDR2 (germline): MGHRA, YSYEKL. CDR3 length: 15 residues. CDR3 sequence reads: CAGSQDRTLRGEQFF.

This chain links TRBV2 with TRBJ2-5; TCRdb's D call of TRBD2 is untestable without DNA. This CDR3 has 15 amino acids. CDR1 SNHLY and CDR2 FYNNEI come from the germline V gene. This CDR3 reads CASRETGTSGETQYF.

The J gene is TRBJ1-1, the V gene TRBV29-1; the D call of TRBD1 rests on TCRdb alone, since no DNA is present to check it. The CDR3 runs 14 residues. Germline CDR1 SQVTM, CDR2 ANQGSEA. CDR3 residues: CSVEWEQGGTEAFF.

The chain recombines TRBV20-1 with TRBJ1-5; TCRdb lists TRBD1, though no DNA is available to test this call. CDR1 is DFQATT and CDR2 is SNEGSKA in the germline V gene (reference sequence). This CDR3 spans 14 amino acids. CDR3 loop: CSARDRGGNQPQHF.

This chain connects TRBV29-1 to TRBJ1-3; TCRdb returns TRBD1, unconfirmable since there is no DNA. In germline, CDR1 is SQVTM, CDR2 ANQGSEA. This CDR3 region has 14 residues. CDR3 residues: CSVGGDDSGNTIYF. Based on the CDR3 plus reference TRBV29-1 and TRBJ1-3, the full variable domain is SAVISQKPSRDICQRGTSLTIQCQVDSQVTMMFWYRQQPGQSLTLIATANQGSEATYESGFVIDKFPISRPNLTFSTLTVSNMSPEDSSIYLCSVGGDDSGNTIYFGEGSWLTVV.

V and J are TRBV14 and TRBJ2-3; TCRdb lists TRBD2, though no DNA is available to test this call. The CDR3 totals 17 residues. Germline values: CDR1 SGHDN, CDR2 FVKESK. This CDR3 reads CASSQAGTSGYADTQYF.

V usage is TRBV7-6 and J usage is TRBJ2-7; the TCRdb D gene call, TRBD1, has no DNA to confirm it. CDR1 is SGHVS and CDR2 is FNYEAQ in the germline V gene. The length of the CDR3 is 14 residues. The CDR3 loop reads CASSLSGGSGEQYF.

The chain recombines TRBV29-1 with TRBJ2-7. This CDR3 has 12 amino acids. CDR1 and CDR2 (germline): SQVTM, ANQGSEA. CDR3 residues: CSVADTVLEQYF.

J is TRBJ2-7 and V is TRBV7-9. This CDR3 contains 13 residues. Looked up from germline, CDR1 is SEHNR and CDR2 is FQNEAQ (reference sequence). The chain's CDR3 is CASSLRNAYEQYF.

J is TRBJ2-3 and V is TRBV28; TCRdb designates TRBD1, a call that cannot be tested without DNA. CDR1 MDHEN and CDR2 SYDVKM come from the germline V gene. There are 15 residues in the CDR3. The CDR3 sequence: CASSPDRASTDTQYF.

The gene calls are TRBV29-1 and TRBJ1-1. CDR1 is SQVTM and CDR2 is ANQGSEA in the germline V gene. The CDR3 totals 12 residues. CDR3: CSATEGNTEAFF.

The genes are TRBV20-1 and TRBJ2-7; lacking DNA, the TRBD2 call made by TCRdb goes unchecked. CDR3 length: 16 residues. CDR1 and CDR2 (germline): DFQATT, SNEGSKA (reference sequence). The CDR3: CSARAPFGGGTYEQYF.

The gene calls are TRBV4-2 and TRBJ2-1; TCRdb designates TRBD1, a call that cannot be tested without DNA. The V gene's germline CDR1 is LGHNA and CDR2 YNFKEQ. The CDR3 has 16 amino acids. CDR3 loop: CASSHVPGTDYNEQFF.